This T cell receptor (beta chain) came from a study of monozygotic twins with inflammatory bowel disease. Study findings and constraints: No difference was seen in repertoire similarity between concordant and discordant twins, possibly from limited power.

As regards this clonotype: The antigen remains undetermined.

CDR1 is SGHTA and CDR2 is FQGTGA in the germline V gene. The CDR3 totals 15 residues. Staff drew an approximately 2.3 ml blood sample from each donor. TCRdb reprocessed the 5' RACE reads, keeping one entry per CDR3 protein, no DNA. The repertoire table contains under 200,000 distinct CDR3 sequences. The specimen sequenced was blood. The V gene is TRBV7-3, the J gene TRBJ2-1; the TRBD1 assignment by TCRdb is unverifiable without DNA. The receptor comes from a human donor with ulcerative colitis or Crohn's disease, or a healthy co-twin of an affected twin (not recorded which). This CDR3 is CASSLRAGPYNEQFF.